This T cell receptor beta chain was recorded in a study of blood T cell repertoires in COVID-19. This clone was detected once. The V gene's germline CDR1 is LGHDT and CDR2 YNNKEL (reference sequence). The V segment lost 10 bases and the J segment 5 bases; nucleotides outside the gene matches: 9. There are 15 residues in the CDR3. Clones were sequenced by immunoSEQ multiplex PCR, and TCRdb holds only the in-frame ones, with some missing. Here the sample spans 200,000 to 300,000 clones, 65% to 85% being singletons. The sequencing sample was made of peripheral blood. This sequence originates from a human donor in a cohort sampled during active COVID-19. The J gene is TRBJ2-5, the V gene TRBV3-1 (or the pseudogene TRBV3-2), with 14 nucleotides matching TRBD2. The DNA of the CDR3 is TGTGCCACCCAGACTAGCGGGAGGGCCTGGGAGACCCAGTACTTC. This codes for CATQTSGRAWETQYF.